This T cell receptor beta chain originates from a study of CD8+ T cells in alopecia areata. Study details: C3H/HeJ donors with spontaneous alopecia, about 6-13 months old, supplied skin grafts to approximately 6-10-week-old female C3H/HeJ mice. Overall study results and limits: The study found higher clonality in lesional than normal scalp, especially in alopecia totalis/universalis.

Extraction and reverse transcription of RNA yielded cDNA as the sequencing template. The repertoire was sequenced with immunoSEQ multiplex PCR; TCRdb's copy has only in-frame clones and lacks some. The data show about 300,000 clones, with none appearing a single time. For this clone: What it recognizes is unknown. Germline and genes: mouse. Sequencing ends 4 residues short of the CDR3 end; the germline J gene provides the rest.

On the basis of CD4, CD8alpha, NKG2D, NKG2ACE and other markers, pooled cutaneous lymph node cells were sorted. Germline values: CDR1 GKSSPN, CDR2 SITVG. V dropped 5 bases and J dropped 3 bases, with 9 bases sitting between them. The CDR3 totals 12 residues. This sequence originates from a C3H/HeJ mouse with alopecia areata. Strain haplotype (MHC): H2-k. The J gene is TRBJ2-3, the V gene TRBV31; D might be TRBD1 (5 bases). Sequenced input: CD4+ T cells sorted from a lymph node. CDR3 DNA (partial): TGTGCCTGGGGCGAGGGGGCAGAA. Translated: CAWGEGAE. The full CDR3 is CAWGEGAETLYF.